This T cell receptor beta chain originates from a study of CD8+ T cells in alopecia areata. The V gene's germline CDR1 is MNHEY and CDR2 SMNVEV (reference sequence). The CDR3 length is 14 residues. V shed 5 bases and J shed 3 bases, with 12 bases lying between them. This clone showed up just a few times. Following extraction, RNA underwent reverse transcription to cDNA, which served as the sequencing template. Profiling relied on immunoSEQ multiplex PCR, and the TCRdb table lists in-frame clones only, not all of them. This table has some 120,000 clones, roughly 50% appearing once. The sequencing input was NKG2D-low CD8+ T cells sorted from blood. This clonotype was sampled from a human donor with alopecia areata. This chain links TRBV27 with TRBJ2-3, with unresolved D. CDR3 nucleotide sequence: TGTGCCAGCAGTCCCCGCTTGGAGACAGATACGCAGTATTTT. Its translation: CASSPRLETDTQYF.